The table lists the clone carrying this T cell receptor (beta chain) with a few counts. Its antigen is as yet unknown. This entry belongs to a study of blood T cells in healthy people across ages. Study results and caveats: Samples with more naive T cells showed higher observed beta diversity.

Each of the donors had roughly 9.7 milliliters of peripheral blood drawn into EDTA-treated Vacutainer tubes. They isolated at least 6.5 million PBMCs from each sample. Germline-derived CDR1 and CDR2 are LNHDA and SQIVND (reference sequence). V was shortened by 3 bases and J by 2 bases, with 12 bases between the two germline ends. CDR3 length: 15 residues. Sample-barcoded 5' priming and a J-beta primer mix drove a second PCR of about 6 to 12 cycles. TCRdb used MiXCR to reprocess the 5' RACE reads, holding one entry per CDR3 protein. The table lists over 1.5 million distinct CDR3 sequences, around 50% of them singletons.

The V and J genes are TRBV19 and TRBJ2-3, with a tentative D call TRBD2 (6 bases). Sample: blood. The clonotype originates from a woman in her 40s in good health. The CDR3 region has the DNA TGTGCCAGTAGTATCGGGGGAATTGTCACAGATACGCAGTATTTT. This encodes CASSIGGIVTDTQYF.